This entry concerns a single T cell receptor beta chain. There is no known antigen for this receptor. Per-base qualities were not stored, and no clone one base away is much larger. The CDR3 regions of human TCRbeta chains were subjected to immunosequencing. The authors' pipeline ran thus. TCRs in the repertoires were matched against a reference library of SARS-CoV-2-specific TCRs that had been generated with the MIRA antigen-specificity platform. Breadth was defined as the fraction of unique TCRs that were SARS-CoV-2-associated, and depth was defined as the fraction of total T cells that were SARS-CoV-2-associated. Each spike-specific TCR was assigned to its reactive spike region and to a CD4 or CD8 class using the MIRA data. Log10-transformed breadth and depth values were compared by one-way ANOVA with Sidak's multiple comparisons tests. TCRdb mirrors the immuneACCESS table, restricted to in-frame sequences. Some clones are absent from its copies; in checked studies, under half trace to an unresolved V gene, and the reason for the others is unknown. The DNA gave D and trimming, while V, J and clone size come from that table. In all, the sample holds under 150,000 clones, and 80% to 95% of those were seen once. Roughly 1% of the sample belongs to the ten largest clones.

Measured from the cysteine to the phenylalanine, the CDR3 is 14 residues long. Of all the DNA, just the CDR3 is kept, 42 bases in frame from base 1. This sample is part of a study of T cell responses to AZD1222 COVID-19 vaccine (dated by TCRdb to the early 2020s). Describing the broader study: TCR sequencing was performed for 230 to 250 trial participants, of whom around 210 were given two doses of AZD1222 and around 26 were given two doses of MenACWY control vaccine. Enrollment into the trials was organized by age into subgroups of 18-55, 56-69 and 70-plus years, and those subgroups contained roughly 140, 27 and 60 TCR-sequenced participants, respectively. General study outcomes and caveats: Reportedly, almost half of the unique spike-specific TCRs recognized epitopes lying outside the regions that are mutated in the B.1.351 and B.1.1.7 variants. Participants were mostly white British and included more females than males, and it was suggested by the authors that clonal diversity may have been underestimated. A significant rise in spike-specific TCR breadth and depth was observed after two AZD1222 doses relative to day 0 and relative to MenACWY recipients. In the small 56-69-year group, the increase in depth fell short of significance, most likely because of low power. Because no samples from the day 14 peak response were available, repertoires could be characterized only after the peak T cell response. Conclusions about previously exposed vaccinees are limited because only five to seven AZD1222 recipients were SARS-CoV-2 seropositive at baseline. The vaccine-associated CD4 TCRs covered the entire spike protein, and the dominant responses fell in regions 160-218 and 743-854.

The time point tag for this specimen amounts to: about 28 days (+/-7) after the second vaccine dose. AZD1222 recipients given second doses at about 4 weeks or at about 12 weeks were pooled, since spike-specific TCR depth and breadth were not found to differ between the two schedules. Samples from vaccinated people were obtained from the UK trials COV001 and COV002, which included a single-blind randomized controlled phase 2/3 trial of AZD1222 (ChAdOx1 nCoV-19) in healthy adults. For TCRbeta chain sequencing, PBMC samples from trial participants were taken at day 0 and at day 28 after the second dose.

This specimen consisted of peripheral blood, obtained 28 days after the second AZD1222 dose. This chain is built from TRBV12-2 and TRBJ2-5. TRBV12-2 is recorded as a pseudogene. This receptor was obtained from an adult who received the AZD1222 COVID-19 vaccine. The sequence in DNA is TGTGCAAGTCGCTTAGAAGGGTACCAAGAGACCCAGTACTTC. Translated, this is CASRLEGYQETQYF.